These T cell receptor beta chains were read from a single sample in a study of regulatory T cells in long-lasting Graves disease. TCRdb processed the multiplex PCR reads anew with MiXCR; each CDR3 protein has one entry. The profile covers roughly 560,000 distinct CDR3 sequences, with 15% to 20% appearing a single time and roughly 25% taken by the ten largest. These data are also associated with another study on T cells in Graves' hyperthyroidism and ophthalmopathy.

Source: peripheral blood mononuclear cells (PBMCs), taken at new diagnosis, from a patient treated with antithyroid drugs. The origin of the receptors is a woman aged 35 to 59 with Graves disease. Each CDR3 is given with its conserved first and last residue. A D gene is named only where the DNA matches it firmly. Clone size is shown for a subset of rows, as once, few, many or a class of expanded clone.

>many|NA|TRBJ1-1|TRBV5-5
CASSQVGGRDTEAFF
TGTGCCAGCAGCCAGGTCGGAGGGCGTGACACTGAAGCTTTCTTT
>few|TRBD1|TRBJ1-1|TRBV5-1
CASSPGQGWNTEAFF
TGCGCCAGCAGCCCAGGACAGGGTTGGAACACTGAAGCTTTCTTT
>many|TRBD1|TRBJ2-7|TRBV27
CASSSLQGASSYEQYF
TGTGCCAGCAGTTCCCTACAGGGGGCATCGTCCTACGAGCAGTACTTC
>many|NA|TRBJ1-1|TRBV20-1
CSAPISGMPAFF
TGCAGTGCGCCCATTTCTGGGATGCCGGCTTTCTTT
>many|NA|TRBJ1-6|TRBV6-1
CASREVQGRNSPLHF
TGTGCCAGCAGGGAGGTCCAAGGACGGAATTCACCCCTCCACTTT
>many|NA|TRBJ1-5|TRBV12-3/TRBV12-4
CAAGEGGNQPQHF
TGTGCCGCCGGAGAAGGCGGCAATCAGCCCCAGCATTTT
>many|TRBD1|TRBJ1-2|TRBV20-1
CSARDRGQGHGYTF
TGCAGTGCTAGAGATAGGGGACAGGGCCACGGCTACACCTTC
>NA|TRBD1|TRBJ1-6|TRBV28
CASSPGQGTIFRSYNSPLHF
TGTGCCAGCAGCCCGGGACAGGGTACCATCTTTCGCTCCTATAATTCACCCCTCCACTTT
>many|TRBD2|TRBJ2-5|TRBV10-3
CAISEPRLAGDQETQYF
TGTGCCATCAGTGAACCGAGACTAGCGGGGGACCAAGAGACCCAGTACTTC
>many|TRBD1|TRBJ1-4|TRBV18
CASSPREGGVEKLFF
TGTGCCAGCTCACCACGTGAAGGGGGCGTTGAAAAACTGTTTTTT
>NA|TRBD2|TRBJ2-5|TRBV19
CASSIPKLAERETQYF
TGTGCCAGTAGTATACCCAAACTAGCGGAAAGGGAGACCCAGTACTTC
>many|TRBD2|TRBJ2-3|TRBV20-1
CSAFSAGTSTDTQYF
TGCAGTGCCTTTTCAGCGGGGACTAGCACAGATACGCAGTATTTT
>few|TRBD1|TRBJ1-6|TRBV5-6
CASSGGQGSSPLHF
TGTGCCAGCAGCGGCGGACAGGGGAGTTCACCCCTCCACTTT
>NA|NA|TRBJ2-7|TRBV5-1
CASNPLRTAYEQYF
TGTGCCAGCAATCCATTAAGGACAGCCTACGAGCAGTACTTC
>many|TRBD1|TRBJ2-3|TRBV6-1
CASSATGGTTDTQYF
TGTGCCAGCAGTGCGACAGGGGGGACCACAGATACGCAGTATTTT
>many|NA|TRBJ1-1|TRBV6-1
CASGGSENTEAFF
TGTGCCAGTGGCGGATCAGAGAACACTGAAGCTTTCTTT
>NA|NA|TRBJ2-1|TRBV29-1
CSVAPAWDNEQFF
TGCAGCGTTGCCCCTGCGTGGGACAATGAGCAGTTCTTC
>many|NA|TRBJ1-1|TRBV2
CATQSRRDTEAFF
TGTGCCACCCAGAGCAGGAGGGACACTGAAGCTTTCTTT
>many|NA|TRBJ1-2|TRBV10-3
CAILDLGSNYGYTF
TGTGCCATCCTCGACTTAGGATCTAACTATGGCTACACCTTC
>many|NA|TRBJ2-7|TRBV7-2
CASSLLGVSYEQYF
TGTGCCAGCAGCTTACTGGGGGTCTCCTACGAGCAGTACTTC
>many|NA|TRBJ2-3|TRBV9
CASSEDRDTDTQYF
TGTGCCAGCAGCGAGGACAGAGACACAGATACGCAGTATTTT
>many|TRBD2|TRBJ2-3|TRBV3-1
CASSSRLAGGYDTQYF
TGTGCCAGCAGCTCTCGACTAGCGGGGGGCTACGATACGCAGTATTTT
>NA|NA|TRBJ1-5|TRBV6-2/TRBV6-3
CASSYGQGRPQHF
TGTGCCAGCAGTTACGGCCAGGGGAGGCCCCAGCATTTT
>once|NA|TRBJ2-7|TRBV18
CASSFTDSTYEQYF
TGTGCCAGCTCTTTCACTGACAGTACCTACGAGCAGTACTTC
>NA|NA|TRBJ2-2|TRBV28
CASRQLGTGELFF
TGTGCCAGCAGGCAACTGGGCACCGGGGAGCTGTTTTTT
>many|NA|TRBJ1-1|TRBV11-2
CASSSYGTVNTEAFF
TGTGCCAGCAGCTCATACGGGACGGTGAACACTGAAGCTTTCTTT
>NA|NA|TRBJ2-2|TRBV5-1
CASSLDRSVTGELFF
TGCGCCAGCAGCTTGGACAGGAGCGTAACCGGGGAGCTGTTTTTT
>few|NA|TRBJ2-7|TRBV19
CASSITGPLYEQYF
TGTGCCAGTAGTATTACTGGACCTCTCTACGAGCAGTACTTC
>NA|NA|TRBJ2-7|TRBV14
CASSQEKGRDEQYF
TGTGCCAGCAGCCAAGAAAAGGGTCGGGACGAGCAGTACTTC
>NA|NA|TRBJ1-3|TRBV19
CASSRGLSSGNTIYF
TGTGCCAGTAGTCGCGGACTGAGCTCTGGAAACACCATATATTTT
>NA|TRBD1|TRBJ1-2|TRBV13
CASSGTGKKANYGYTF
TGTGCCAGCAGCGGGACAGGGAAAAAAGCTAACTATGGCTACACCTTT
>NA|NA|TRBJ1-5|TRBV19
CASSIFRGEYSNQPQHF
TGTGCCAGTAGTATTTTCAGAGGGGAGTATAGCAATCAGCCCCAGCATTTT
>NA|NA|TRBJ2-7|TRBV19
CASNPGGFAYEQYF
TGTGCCAGTAATCCTGGGGGTTTCGCTTACGAGCAGTACTTC
>many|NA|TRBJ1-2|TRBV2
CASSERGGYTF
TGTGCCAGCAGTGAAAGGGGGGGCTACACCTTC
>once|TRBD2|TRBJ2-2|TRBV30
CAWMATGGPTGELFF
TGTGCCTGGATGGCGACGGGGGGGCCCACCGGGGAGCTGTTTTTT
>few|TRBD1|TRBJ2-3|TRBV9
CASSVGGQGAADTQYF
TGTGCCAGCAGCGTGGGAGGACAGGGGGCGGCAGATACGCAGTATTTT
>NA|NA|TRBJ2-6|TRBV2
CASSAGAYSGANVLTF
TGTGCCAGCAGTGCGGGGGCGTATTCTGGGGCCAACGTCCTGACTTTC
>NA|NA|TRBJ1-2|TRBV9
CASSVGAGDGYTF
TGTGCCAGCAGCGTAGGGGCAGGGGATGGCTACACCTTC
>NA|NA|TRBJ1-1|TRBV9
CASSPGSSTEAFF
TGTGCCAGCAGCCCGGGGAGTTCCACTGAAGCTTTCTTT
>NA|TRBD1|TRBJ1-5|TRBV7-2
CASSPTGDKKPQHF
TGTGCCAGCAGCCCGACAGGGGATAAGAAGCCCCAGCATTTT
>few|NA|TRBJ1-1|TRBV5-1
CASSLGEVRTAEAFF
TGCGCCAGCAGCTTGGGGGAGGTCAGGACCGCTGAAGCTTTCTTT
>few|TRBD2|TRBJ2-2|TRBV19
CASSTSSGVTGELFF
TGTGCCAGTAGTACCAGTAGCGGGGTCACCGGGGAGCTGTTTTTT